The clone carrying this T cell receptor beta chain was seen at least ten times. As yet, its antigen is unknown. Everyone who donated was a healthy Caucasian. This sample was taken from a study of identical twins. Findings of the study overall: Models underestimated out-of-frame TCR alpha sharing in monozygotic twins. Insertions were fewer in abundant cord blood beta clonotypes, whereas memory repertoires showed none of this pattern.

With template switching, a universal primer site was added, and the cDNA carried unique molecular identifiers. TCRdb ran MiXCR on the 5' RACE reads and lists one entry per CDR3 protein. Among 700,000 to 950,000 distinct CDR3 sequences listed, 12% were seen once. V was cut by 3 bases and J by 2 bases, with 26 bases left in between. The CDR3 loop spans 19 amino acids. From germline, CDR1 is WSHSY and CDR2 SAAADI. This same sample was also part of a study on yellow fever vaccine responses in identical twins.

V gene TRBV10-2 combines with J gene TRBJ2-7; D possibly corresponds to TRBD1 (6 bases). The sequence derives from a young woman in good health. The source material was PBMCs. CDR3 bases: TGCGCCAGCAGTGACCTCCAGGGGAAAATCGGCGGTATTCCCTACGAGCAGTACTTC. As protein: CASSDLQGKIGGIPYEQYF.